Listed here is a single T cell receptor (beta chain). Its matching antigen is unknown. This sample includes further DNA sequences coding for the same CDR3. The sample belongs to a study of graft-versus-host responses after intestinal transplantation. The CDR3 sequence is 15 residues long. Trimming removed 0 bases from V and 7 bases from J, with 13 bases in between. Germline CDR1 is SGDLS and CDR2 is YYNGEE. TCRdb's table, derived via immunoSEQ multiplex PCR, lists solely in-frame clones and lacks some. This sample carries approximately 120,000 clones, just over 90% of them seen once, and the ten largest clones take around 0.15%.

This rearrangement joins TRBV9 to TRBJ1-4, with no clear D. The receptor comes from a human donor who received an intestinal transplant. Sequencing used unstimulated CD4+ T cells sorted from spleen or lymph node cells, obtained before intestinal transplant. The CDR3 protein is CASSVATARGEKLFF. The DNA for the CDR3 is TGTGCCAGCAGCGTAGCGACGGCCAGAGGTGAAAAACTGTTTTTT. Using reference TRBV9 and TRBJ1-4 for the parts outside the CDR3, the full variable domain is DSGVTQTPKHLITATGQRVTLRCSPRSGDLSVYWYQQSLDQGLQFLIQYYNGEERAKGNILERFSAQQFPDLHSELNLSSLELGDSALYFCASSVATARGEKLFFGSGTQLSVL.